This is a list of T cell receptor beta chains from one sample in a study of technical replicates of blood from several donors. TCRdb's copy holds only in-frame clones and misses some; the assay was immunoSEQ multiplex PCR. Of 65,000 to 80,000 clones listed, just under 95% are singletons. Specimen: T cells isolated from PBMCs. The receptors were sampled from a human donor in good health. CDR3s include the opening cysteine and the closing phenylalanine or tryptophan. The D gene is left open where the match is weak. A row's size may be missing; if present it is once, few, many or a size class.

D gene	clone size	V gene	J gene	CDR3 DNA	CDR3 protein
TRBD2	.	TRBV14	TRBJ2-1	TGTGCCAGCAGCCCGCATACGGGCGGGGGGGCCTATGAGCAGTTCTTC	CASSPHTGGGAYEQFF
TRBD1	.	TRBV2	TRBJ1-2	TGTGCCAGCCGGACAGGGTTCGATGGCTACACCTTC	CASRTGFDGYTF
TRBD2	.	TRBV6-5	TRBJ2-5	TGTGCCAGCAGTTACCTGACTAGCACCCAAGAGACCCAGTACTTC	CASSYLTSTQETQYF
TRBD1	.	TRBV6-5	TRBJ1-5	TGTGCCAGCAGTTCCGACAGGGGAGTAACTCAGCCCCAGCATTTT	CASSSDRGVTQPQHF
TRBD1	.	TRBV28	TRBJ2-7	TGTGCCAGCAGTTCCGAACTCGAGCCCCCAGGGGGCCTTACGGTTTGGGGGCAGTACTTC	CASSSELEPPGGLTVWGQYF
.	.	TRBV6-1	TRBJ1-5	TGTGCCAGCAGTGAAGTTCTTGGAACAGGGACCCAGCCCCAGCATTTT	CASSEVLGTGTQPQHF
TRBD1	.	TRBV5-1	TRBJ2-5	TGCGCCAGCAGCTTCTCAGACAGGGGCTGGGAGACCCAGTACTTC	CASSFSDRGWETQYF
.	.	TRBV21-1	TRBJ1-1	TGTGCCAGCAGGACCTACCGAGGGGCAGGGGGTCTGAACACTGAAGCTTTCTTT	CASRTYRGAGGLNTEAFF
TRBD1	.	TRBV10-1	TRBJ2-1	TGCGCCAGCAGTGCCTATCAGGGGGCGGGTGAGCAGTTCTTC	CASSAYQGAGEQFF
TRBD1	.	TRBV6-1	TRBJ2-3	TGTGCCAGCACGGGACAGAAAACAGATACGCAGTATTTT	CASTGQKTDTQYF
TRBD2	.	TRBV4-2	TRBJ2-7	TGTGCCAGCAGCCAAGATTGGGGACTAGCCGAGCAGTACTTC	CASSQDWGLAEQYF
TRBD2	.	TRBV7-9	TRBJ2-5	TGTGCCAGCAGCAGTCGTCCTAGCGGGTTCCAAGAGACCCAGTACTTC	CASSSRPSGFQETQYF
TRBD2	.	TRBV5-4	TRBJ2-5	TGTGCCAGCAGCTTCCGAGCGGGAGGGCTGGAGACCCAGTACTTC	CASSFRAGGLETQYF
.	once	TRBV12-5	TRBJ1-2	TGTGCTAGTGGTTTGGTATTAAGTATCCCAGGTCGTGGGGGCCCCGTTAACTATGGCTACACCTTC	CASGLVLSIPGRGGPVNYGYTF
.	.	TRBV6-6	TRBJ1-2	TGTGCCAGCGCCCCAGGGGTTTATGGCTACACCTTC	CASAPGVYGYTF
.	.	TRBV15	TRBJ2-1	TGTGCCACCAGCAGGGGGCTGACCTACAATGAGCAGTTCTTC	CATSRGLTYNEQFF
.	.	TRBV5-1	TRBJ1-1	TGCGCCAGCAGCCCTCGGGTGACTAACACTGAAGCTTTCTTT	CASSPRVTNTEAFF
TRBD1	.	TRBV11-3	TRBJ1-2	TGTGCCAGCAGCAATTACAGGGGGGGAGCGGATGGCTACACCTTC	CASSNYRGGADGYTF
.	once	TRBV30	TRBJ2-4	TGTGCCTGGAGTACAGGGAACTACATTCAGTACTTC	CAWSTGNYIQYF
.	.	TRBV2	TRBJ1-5	TGTGCCAGCAGTGATCGGGGGGGGTATCAGCCCCAGCATTTT	CASSDRGGYQPQHF